This T cell receptor beta chain was identified during a study of glioma-infiltrating T cells after dendritic cell vaccination. The sample's time point: after dendritic cell vaccination, including at tumor progression/relapse. Before vaccination, two weeks after the third vaccination, and at progression, PBMC were collected. Assay: immunoSEQ multiplex PCR; the TCRdb copy retains only in-frame clones and omits some. The sample includes around 60,000 clones, about 89% of them seen just once. Overall study results and limits: Complete blood and tumor specimen sets were limited to few patients.

With regard to this clone: Antigen specificity is unknown.

This TCR derives from a human donor with glioblastoma. The input for sequencing was blood, taken after dendritic cell vaccination.

The CDR3 region is CSVVTPPWTIYF. The CDR3 region has the DNA TGCAGCGTTGTAACTCCGCCCTGGACCATATATTTT. The chain has TRBV29-1 and TRBJ1-3; unclear D gene. Trimming took off 4 bases at V and 10 bases at J, with 14 bases between the two ends. CDR3 length equals 12 residues. In germline, CDR1 is SQVTM, CDR2 ANQGSEA.